Reported below is one T cell receptor (beta chain). What it binds is unknown. This sample is drawn from a study of cytomegalovirus exposure and HLA in healthy donors. Whole-study results and caveats: Most of the CMV-associated TCR beta chains (in a later analysis) appeared to be HLA-restricted. About 87% or about 30% of the time was how often most TCR beta V segments were productive, according to an earlier analysis. Analysis performed later showed TCR beta chains linked to HLA being more clonally expanded than equally common others.

PCR was performed using 60 Vbeta and 13 Jbeta primers. The assay was immunoSEQ multiplex PCR, and TCRdb's table has in-frame clones only and misses some. The sample consists of some 160,000 clones, over 70% of them appearing once. V was pared by 3 bases and J by 6 bases, with 1 base of the junction left unmatched. The germline CDR1 and CDR2 sequences are SQVTM and ANQGSEA. The CDR3 consists of 13 residues. The sequence came from a woman between 18 and 29 years old in good health and CMV-seronegative. The sample comprised PBMCs. The J gene is TRBJ1-5, the V gene TRBV29-1, with 11 bases matching TRBD1. CDR3 region: CSVEGQGGQPQHF. The CDR3 DNA follows: TGCAGCGTTGAGGGACAGGGGGGTCAGCCCCAGCATTTT.